This T cell receptor beta chain emerged from a study of blood T cell repertoires in COVID-19. Across the study: PBMCs, B-cell-depleted T cells, or T cells provided the cDNA or gDNA that made up the material.

V was trimmed by 5 bases and J by 0 bases, leaving 9 bases between them. Germline V gene lookup returns CDR1 MDHEN and CDR2 SYDVKM. This CDR3 region has 14 residues. Original processing notes: Cell counts per sample came from amplifying reference gene primers. Sequenced by immunoSEQ multiplex PCR; TCRdb stores in-frame clones only, minus some. The D gene and trimming were derived from the DNA, and the V and J assignments and clone size from that table. The sample includes more than 250,000 clones, approximately 84% of them seen just once. The receptor comes from a woman in her twenties or thirties who had recovered from COVID-19. The genes are TRBV28 and TRBJ2-3; tentatively, D is TRBD1 (5 bases). The specimen was peripheral blood. Written as DNA, the CDR3 is TGTGCCAGCAGTCCGACAGCTAGCACAGATACGCAGTATTTT. Encoded protein: CASSPTASTDTQYF.